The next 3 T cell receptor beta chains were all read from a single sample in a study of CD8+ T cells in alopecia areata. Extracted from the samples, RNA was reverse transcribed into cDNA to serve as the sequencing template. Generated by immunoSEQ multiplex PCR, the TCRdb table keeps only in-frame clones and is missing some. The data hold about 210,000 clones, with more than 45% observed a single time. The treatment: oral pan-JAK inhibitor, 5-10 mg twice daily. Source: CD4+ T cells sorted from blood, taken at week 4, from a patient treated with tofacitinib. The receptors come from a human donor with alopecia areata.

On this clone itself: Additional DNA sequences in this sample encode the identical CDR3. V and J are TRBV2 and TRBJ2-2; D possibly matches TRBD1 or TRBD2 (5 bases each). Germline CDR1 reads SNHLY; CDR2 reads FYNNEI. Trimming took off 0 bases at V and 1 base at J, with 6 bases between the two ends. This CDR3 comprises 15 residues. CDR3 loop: CASSEAGGNTGELFF. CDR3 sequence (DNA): TGTGCCAGCAGTGAAGCTGGGGGGAACACCGGGGAGCTGTTTTTT.

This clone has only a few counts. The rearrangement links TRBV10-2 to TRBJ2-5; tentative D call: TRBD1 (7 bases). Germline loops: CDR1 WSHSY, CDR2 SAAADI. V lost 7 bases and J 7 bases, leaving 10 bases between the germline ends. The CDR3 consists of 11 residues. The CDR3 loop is CASTQGGTQYF. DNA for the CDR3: TGCGCCAGCACCCAGGGGGGGACCCAGTACTTC.

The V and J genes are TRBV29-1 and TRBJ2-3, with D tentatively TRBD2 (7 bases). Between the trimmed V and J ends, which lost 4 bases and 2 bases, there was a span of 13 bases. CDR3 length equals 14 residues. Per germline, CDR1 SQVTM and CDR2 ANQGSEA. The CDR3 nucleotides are TGCAGCGTTGTGCCGGGGGGCTACACAGATACGCAGTATTTT. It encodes CSVVPGGYTDTQYF.